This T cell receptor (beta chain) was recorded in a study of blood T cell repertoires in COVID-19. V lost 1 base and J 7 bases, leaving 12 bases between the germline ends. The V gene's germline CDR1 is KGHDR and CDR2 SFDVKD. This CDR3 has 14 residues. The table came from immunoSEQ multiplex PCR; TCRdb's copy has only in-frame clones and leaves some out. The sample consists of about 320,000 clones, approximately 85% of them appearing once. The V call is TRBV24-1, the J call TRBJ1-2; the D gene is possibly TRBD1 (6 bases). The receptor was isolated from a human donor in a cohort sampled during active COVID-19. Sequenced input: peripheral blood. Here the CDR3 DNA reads TGTGCCACCAGTGATTTAGCAGGGGAAAGTGGCTACACCTTC. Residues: CATSDLAGESGYTF.